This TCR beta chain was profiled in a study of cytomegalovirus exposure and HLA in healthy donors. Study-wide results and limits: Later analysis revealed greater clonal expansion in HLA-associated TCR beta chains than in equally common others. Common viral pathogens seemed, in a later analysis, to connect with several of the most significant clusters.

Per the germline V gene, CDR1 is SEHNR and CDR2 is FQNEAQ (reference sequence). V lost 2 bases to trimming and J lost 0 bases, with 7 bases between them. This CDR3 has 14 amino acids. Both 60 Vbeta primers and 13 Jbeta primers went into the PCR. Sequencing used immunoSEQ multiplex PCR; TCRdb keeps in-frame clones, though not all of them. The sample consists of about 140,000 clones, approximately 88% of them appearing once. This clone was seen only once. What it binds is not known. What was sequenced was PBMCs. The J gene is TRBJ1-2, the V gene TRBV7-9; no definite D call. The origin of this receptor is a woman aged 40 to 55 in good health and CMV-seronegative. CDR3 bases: TGTGCCAGCAGCTTACCCGGGTCTAACTATGGCTACACCTTC. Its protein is CASSLPGSNYGYTF. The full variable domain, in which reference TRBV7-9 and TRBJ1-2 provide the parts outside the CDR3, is DTGVSQNPRHKITKRGQNVTFRCDPISEHNRLYWYRQTLGQGPEFLTYFQNEAQLEKSRLLSDRFSAERPKGSFSTLEIQRTEQGDSAMYLCASSLPGSNYGYTFGSGTRLTVV.